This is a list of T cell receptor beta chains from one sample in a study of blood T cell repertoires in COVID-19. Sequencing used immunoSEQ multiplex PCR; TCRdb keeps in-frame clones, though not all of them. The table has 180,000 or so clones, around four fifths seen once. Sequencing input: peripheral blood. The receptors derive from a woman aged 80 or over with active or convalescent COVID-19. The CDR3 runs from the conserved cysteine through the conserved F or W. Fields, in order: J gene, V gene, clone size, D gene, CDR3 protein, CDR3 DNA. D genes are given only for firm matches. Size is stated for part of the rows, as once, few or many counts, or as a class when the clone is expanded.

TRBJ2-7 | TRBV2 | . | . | CASSDFSYEQYF | TGTGCCAGCAGTGACTTCAGCTACGAGCAGTACTTC
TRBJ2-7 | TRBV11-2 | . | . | CASSLEPGVTYEQYF | TGTGCCAGCAGCTTAGAGCCAGGGGTGACCTACGAGCAGTACTTC
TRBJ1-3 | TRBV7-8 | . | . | CASSLAFREDTIYF | TGTGCCAGCAGCTTAGCCTTCAGGGAGGACACCATATATTTT
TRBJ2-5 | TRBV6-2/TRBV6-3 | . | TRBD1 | CASSSGTVFRETQYF | TGTGCCAGCAGTTCCGGGACAGTTTTTAGGGAGACCCAGTACTTC
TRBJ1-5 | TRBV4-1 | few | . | CASSQDRRGPQPQHF | TGCGCCAGCAGCCAAGATCGCAGGGGCCCTCAGCCCCAGCATTTT
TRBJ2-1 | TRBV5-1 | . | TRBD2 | CASSLGGTSRGESNEQFF | TGCGCCAGCAGCTTGGGCGGGACTAGCCGGGGAGAGAGCAATGAGCAGTTCTTC
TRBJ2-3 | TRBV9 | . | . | CASSVSNTQYF | TGTGCCAGCAGCGTATCCAATACGCAGTATTTT
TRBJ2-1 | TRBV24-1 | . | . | CATSDPLTGSEQFF | TGTGCCACCAGTGATCCCCTGACGGGGTCTGAGCAGTTCTTC
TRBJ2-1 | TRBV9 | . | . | CASSVGSRGFNEQFF | TGTGCCAGCAGCGTAGGATCCAGGGGATTCAATGAGCAGTTCTTC
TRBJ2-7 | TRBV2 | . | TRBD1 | CASRGQGDYEQYF | TGTGCCAGCAGGGGACAGGGGGACTACGAGCAGTACTTC
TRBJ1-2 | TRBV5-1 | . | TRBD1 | CASSLDTGGRGYTF | TGCGCCAGCAGCTTGGATACAGGGGGGAGAGGCTACACCTTC
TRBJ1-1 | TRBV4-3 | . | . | CASSQDLRPEAFF | TGCGCCAGCAGCCAAGATTTGAGGCCTGAAGCTTTCTTT
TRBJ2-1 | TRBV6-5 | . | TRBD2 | CASTPGGGDYNEQFF | TGTGCCAGCACCCCCGGCGGGGGGGACTACAATGAGCAGTTCTTC
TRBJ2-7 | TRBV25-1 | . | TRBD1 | CASTTGVFNEQYF | TGTGCCAGCACAACAGGGGTCTTTAACGAGCAGTACTTC